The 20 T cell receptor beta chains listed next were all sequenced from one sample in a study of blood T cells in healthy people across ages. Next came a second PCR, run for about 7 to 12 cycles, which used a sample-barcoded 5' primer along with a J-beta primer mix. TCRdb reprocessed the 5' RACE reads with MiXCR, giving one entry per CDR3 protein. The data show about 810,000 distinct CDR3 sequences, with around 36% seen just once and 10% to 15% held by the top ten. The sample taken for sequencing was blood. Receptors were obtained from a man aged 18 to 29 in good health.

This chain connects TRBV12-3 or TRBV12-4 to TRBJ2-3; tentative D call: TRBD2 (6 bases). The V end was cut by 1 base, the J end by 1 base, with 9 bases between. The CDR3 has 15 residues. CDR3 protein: CASSLVADGTDTQYF. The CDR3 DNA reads TGTGCCAGCAGTTTAGTAGCGGACGGCACAGATACGCAGTATTTT.

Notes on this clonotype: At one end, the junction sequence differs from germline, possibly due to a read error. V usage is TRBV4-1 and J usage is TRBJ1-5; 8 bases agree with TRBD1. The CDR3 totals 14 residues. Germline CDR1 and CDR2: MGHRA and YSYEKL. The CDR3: CVSSQAGGGQPQHF. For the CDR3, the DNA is TGCGTCAGCAGCCAAGCAGGGGGCGGTCAGCCCCAGCATTTT.

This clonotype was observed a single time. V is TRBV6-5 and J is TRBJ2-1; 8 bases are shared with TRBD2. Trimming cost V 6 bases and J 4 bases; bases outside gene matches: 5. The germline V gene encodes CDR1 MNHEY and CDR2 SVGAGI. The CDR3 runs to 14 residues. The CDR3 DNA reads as TGTGCCAGCAGGAACGGGGGGGCATACAATGAGCAGTTCTTC. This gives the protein CASRNGGAYNEQFF.

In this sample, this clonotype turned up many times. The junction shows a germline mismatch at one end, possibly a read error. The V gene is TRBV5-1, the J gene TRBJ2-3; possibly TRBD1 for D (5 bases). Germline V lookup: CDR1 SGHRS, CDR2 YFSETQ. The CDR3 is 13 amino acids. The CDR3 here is CASSPARADTQYF. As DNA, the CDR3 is TGTGCCAGCAGCCCTGCCAGGGCAGATACGCAGTATTTT.

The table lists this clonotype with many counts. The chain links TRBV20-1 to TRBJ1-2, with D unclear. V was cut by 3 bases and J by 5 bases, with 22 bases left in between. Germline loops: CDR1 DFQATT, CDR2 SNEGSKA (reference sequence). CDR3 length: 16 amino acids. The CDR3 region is CSASPSGPGRVYGYTF. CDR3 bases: TGCAGTGCTAGCCCCTCGGGTCCGGGAAGGGTGTATGGCTACACCTTC.

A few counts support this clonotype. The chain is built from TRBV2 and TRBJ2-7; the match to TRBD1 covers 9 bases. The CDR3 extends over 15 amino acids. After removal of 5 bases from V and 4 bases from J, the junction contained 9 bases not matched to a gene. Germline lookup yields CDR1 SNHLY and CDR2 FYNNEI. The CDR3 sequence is CASSTGQGFGYEQYF. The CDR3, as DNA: TGTGCCAGCAGTACCGGACAGGGGTTTGGGTACGAGCAGTACTTC.

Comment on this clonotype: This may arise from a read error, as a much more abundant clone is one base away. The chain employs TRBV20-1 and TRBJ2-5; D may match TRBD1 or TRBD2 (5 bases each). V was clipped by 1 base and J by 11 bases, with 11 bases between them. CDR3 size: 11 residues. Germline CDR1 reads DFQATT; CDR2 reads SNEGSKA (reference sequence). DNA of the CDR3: TGCAGTGCTAGAGGGGGGAATAAGCAGTACTTC. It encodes CSARGGNKQYF.

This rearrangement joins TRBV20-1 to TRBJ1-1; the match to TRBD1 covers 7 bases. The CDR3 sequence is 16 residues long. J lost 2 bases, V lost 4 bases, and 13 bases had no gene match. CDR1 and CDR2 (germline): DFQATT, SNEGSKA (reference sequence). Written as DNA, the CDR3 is TGCAGTGCTAACTTCCCCAGGGGGAGGATAAACACTGAAGCTTTCTTT. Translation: CSANFPRGRINTEAFF.

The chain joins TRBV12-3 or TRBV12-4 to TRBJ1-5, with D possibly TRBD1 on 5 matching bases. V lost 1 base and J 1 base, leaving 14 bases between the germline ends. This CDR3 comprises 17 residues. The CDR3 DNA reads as TGTGCCAGCAGTTTAGTGGGGGGGTTAAGGAGCAATCAGCCCCAGCATTTT. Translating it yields CASSLVGGLRSNQPQHF.

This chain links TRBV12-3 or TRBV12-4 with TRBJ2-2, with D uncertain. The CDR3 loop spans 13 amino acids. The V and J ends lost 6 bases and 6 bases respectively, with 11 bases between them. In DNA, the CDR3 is TGTGCCAGCAGCTTCTTAAGAGCCGGGGAGCTGTTTTTT. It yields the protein CASSFLRAGELFF.

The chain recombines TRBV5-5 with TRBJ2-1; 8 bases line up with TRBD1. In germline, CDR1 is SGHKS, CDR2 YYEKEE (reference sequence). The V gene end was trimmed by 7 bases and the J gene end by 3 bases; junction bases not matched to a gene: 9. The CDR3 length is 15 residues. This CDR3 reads CASCGQGASYNEQFF. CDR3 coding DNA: TGTGCCAGCTGCGGGCAGGGGGCAAGCTACAATGAGCAGTTCTTC.

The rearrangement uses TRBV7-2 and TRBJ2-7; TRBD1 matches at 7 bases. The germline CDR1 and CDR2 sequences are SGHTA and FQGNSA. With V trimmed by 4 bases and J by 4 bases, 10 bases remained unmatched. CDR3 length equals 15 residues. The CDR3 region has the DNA TGTGCCAGCAGCTATCGAGGGGGCCCTAATTACGAGCAGTACTTC. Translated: CASSYRGGPNYEQYF.

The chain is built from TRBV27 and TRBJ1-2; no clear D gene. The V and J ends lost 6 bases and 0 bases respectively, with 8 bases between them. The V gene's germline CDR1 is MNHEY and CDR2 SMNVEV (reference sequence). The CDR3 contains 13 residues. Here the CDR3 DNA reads TGTGCCAGCAGGGGGAAATCTAACTATGGCTACACCTTC. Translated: CASRGKSNYGYTF.

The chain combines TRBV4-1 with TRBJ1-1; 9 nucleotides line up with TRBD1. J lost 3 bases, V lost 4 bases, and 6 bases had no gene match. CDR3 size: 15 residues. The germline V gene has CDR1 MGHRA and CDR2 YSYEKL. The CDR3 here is CASSLRYRGHTEAFF. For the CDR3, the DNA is TGCGCCAGCAGCCTCAGGTACAGGGGGCACACTGAAGCTTTCTTT.

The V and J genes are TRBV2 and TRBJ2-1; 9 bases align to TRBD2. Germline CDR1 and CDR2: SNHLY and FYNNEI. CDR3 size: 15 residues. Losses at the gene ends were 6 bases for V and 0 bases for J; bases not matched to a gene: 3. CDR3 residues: CASRELAGSYNEQFF. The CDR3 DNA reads TGTGCCAGCAGGGAACTAGCGGGCTCCTACAATGAGCAGTTCTTC.

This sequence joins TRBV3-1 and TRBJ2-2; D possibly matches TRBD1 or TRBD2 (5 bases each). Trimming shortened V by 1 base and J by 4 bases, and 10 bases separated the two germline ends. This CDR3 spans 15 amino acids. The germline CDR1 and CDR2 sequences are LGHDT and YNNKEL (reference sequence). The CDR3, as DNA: TGTGCCAGCAGCCAAGTCCAGGGAGCCACCGGGGAGCTGTTTTTT. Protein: CASSQVQGATGELFF.

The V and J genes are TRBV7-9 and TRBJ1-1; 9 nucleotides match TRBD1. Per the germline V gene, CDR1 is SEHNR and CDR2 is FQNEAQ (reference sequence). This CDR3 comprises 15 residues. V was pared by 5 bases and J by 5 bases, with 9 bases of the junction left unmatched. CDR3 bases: TGTGCCAGCAGCCCGAGCGACAGGGGGAAGACTGAAGCTTTCTTT. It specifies CASSPSDRGKTEAFF.

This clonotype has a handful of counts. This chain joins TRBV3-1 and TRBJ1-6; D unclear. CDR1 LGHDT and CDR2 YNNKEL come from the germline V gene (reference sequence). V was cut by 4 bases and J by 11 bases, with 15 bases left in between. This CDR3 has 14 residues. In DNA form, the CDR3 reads TGTGCCAGCAGCCCTCGCCCCTCTGAAGCACCCCTCCACTTT. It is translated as CASSPRPSEAPLHF.

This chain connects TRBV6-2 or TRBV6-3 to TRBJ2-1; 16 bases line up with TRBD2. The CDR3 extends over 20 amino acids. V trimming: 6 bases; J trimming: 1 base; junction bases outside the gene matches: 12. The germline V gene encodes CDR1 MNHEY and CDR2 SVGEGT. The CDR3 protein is CASSPPPGLAGGGSYNEQFF. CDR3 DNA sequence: TGTGCCAGCAGCCCCCCCCCGGGACTAGCGGGGGGGGGTTCCTACAATGAGCAGTTCTTC.

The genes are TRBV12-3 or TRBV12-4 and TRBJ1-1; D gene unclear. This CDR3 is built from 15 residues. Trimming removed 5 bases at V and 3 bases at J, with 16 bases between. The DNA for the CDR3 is TGTGCCAGCAGTGTGGTATTGGTGGGGTACACTGAAGCTTTCTTT. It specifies CASSVVLVGYTEAFF.